This TCR beta chain derives from a study of T cells after yellow fever vaccination. Study-wide findings and caveats: Most clones from primary vaccination resurfaced after the booster (nearly 97% CD4, approximately 88% CD8). It was a small share of clonotypes that appeared in both CD4 and CD8 compartments.

CDR3 size: 13 residues. V was trimmed by 2 bases and J by 5 bases, leaving 8 bases between them. Germline values: CDR1 SGHTA, CDR2 FQGNSA. The TCR cDNA carried a universal primer site and UMIs from 5'RACE template switching. TCRdb used MiXCR to reprocess the 5' RACE reads, holding one entry per CDR3 protein. The sample has around 300,000 distinct CDR3 sequences, around 4.5% seen once. Details on this clonotype: The target antigen is unknown.

The clonotype originates from a young man who received the YFV17D yellow fever vaccine. The chain recombines TRBV7-2 with TRBJ2-3; possible D gene TRBD2, 6 bases. This specimen was PBMCs, taken 15 days after the yellow fever booster vaccination. The CDR3 here is CASSLWRGDTQYF. DNA of the CDR3: TGTGCCAGCAGCTTATGGCGGGGAGATACGCAGTATTTT. The full variable domain, in which reference TRBV7-2 and TRBJ2-3 provide the parts outside the CDR3, is GAGVSQSPSNKVTEKGKDVELRCDPISGHTALYWYRQSLGQGLEFLIYFQGNSAPDKSGLPSDRFSAERTGGSVSTLTIQRTQQEDSAVYLCASSLWRGDTQYFGPGTRLTVL.